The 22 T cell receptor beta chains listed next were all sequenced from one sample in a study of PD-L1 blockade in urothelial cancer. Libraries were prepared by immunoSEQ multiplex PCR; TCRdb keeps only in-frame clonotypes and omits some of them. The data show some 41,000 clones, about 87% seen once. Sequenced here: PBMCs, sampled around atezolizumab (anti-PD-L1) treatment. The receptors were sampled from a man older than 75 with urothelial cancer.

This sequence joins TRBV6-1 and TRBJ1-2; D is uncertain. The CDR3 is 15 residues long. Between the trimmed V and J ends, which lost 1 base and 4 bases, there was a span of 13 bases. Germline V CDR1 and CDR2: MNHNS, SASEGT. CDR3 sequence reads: CASSEGRLGAYGYTF. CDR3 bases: TGTGCCAGCAGTGAAGGGAGACTCGGAGCCTATGGCTACACCTTC.

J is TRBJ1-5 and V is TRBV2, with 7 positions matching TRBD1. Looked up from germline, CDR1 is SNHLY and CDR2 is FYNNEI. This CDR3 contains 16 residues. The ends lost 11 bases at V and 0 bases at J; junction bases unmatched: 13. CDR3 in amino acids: CASSLSGGASNQPQHF. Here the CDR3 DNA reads TGTGCCTCATCATTGTCAGGGGGAGCTAGCAATCAGCCCCAGCATTTT.

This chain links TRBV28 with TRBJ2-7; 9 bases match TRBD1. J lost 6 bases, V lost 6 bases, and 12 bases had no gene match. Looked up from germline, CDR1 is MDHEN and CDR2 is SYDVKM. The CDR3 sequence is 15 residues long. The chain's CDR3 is CASRRSGTGQAEQYF. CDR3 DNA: TGTGCCAGCAGAAGATCCGGGACAGGGCAGGCCGAGCAGTACTTC.

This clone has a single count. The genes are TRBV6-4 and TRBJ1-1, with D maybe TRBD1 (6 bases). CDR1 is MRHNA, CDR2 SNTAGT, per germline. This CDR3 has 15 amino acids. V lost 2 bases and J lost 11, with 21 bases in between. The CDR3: CASSDRAGGPRPAFF. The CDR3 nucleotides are TGTGCCAGCAGTGACAGGGCGGGGGGGCCAAGACCGGCTTTCTTT.

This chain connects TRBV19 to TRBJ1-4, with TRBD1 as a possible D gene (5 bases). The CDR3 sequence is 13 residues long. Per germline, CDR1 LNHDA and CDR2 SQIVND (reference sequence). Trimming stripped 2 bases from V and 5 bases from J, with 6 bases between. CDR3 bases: TGTGCCAGTAGTATACGACAGAATGAAAAACTGTTTTTT. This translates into CASSIRQNEKLFF.

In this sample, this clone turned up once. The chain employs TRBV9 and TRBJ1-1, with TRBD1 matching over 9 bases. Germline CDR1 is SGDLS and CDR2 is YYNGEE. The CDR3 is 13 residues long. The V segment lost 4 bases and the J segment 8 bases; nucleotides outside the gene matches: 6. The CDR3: CASSIRQGEEAFF. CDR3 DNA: TGTGCCAGCAGCATTCGACAGGGGGAAGAAGCTTTCTTT.

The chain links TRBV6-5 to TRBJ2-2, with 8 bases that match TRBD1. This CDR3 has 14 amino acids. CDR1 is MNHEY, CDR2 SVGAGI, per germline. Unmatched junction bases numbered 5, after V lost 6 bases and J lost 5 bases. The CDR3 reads CASRAGGETGELFF. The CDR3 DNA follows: TGTGCCAGCAGGGCAGGGGGCGAGACCGGGGAGCTGTTTTTT.

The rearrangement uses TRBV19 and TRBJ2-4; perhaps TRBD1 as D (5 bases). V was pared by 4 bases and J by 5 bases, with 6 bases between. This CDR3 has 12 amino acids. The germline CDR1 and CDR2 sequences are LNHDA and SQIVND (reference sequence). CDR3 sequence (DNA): TGTGCCAGTAGTAGGGGCCAAAACATTCAGTACTTC. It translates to CASSRGQNIQYF.

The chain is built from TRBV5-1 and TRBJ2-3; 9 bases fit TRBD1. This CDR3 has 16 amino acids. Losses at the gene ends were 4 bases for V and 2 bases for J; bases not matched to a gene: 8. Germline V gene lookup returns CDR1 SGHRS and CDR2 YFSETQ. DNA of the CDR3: TGCGCCAGCAGCCCTCGGGGGGACAGGGCCACAGATACGCAGTATTTT. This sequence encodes CASSPRGDRATDTQYF.

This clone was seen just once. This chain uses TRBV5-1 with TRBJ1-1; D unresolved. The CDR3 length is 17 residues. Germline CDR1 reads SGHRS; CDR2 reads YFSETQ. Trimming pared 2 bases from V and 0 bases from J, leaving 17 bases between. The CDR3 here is CASSFLGLLALNTEAFF. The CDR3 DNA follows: TGCGCCAGCAGCTTCCTAGGCCTTTTAGCCCTGAACACTGAAGCTTTCTTT. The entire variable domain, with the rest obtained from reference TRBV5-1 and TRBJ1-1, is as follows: KAGVTQTPRYLIKTRGQQVTLSCSPISGHRSVSWYQQTPGQGLQFLFEYFSETQRNKGNFPGRFSGRQFSNSRSEMNVSTLELGDSALYLCASSFLGLLALNTEAFFGQGTRLTVV.

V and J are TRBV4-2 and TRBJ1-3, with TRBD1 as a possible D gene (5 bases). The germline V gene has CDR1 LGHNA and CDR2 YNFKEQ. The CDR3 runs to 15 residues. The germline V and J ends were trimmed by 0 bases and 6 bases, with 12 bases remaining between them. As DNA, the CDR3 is TGTGCCAGCAGCCAAGAGGATAGGGGTTTAAACACCATATATTTT. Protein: CASSQEDRGLNTIYF.

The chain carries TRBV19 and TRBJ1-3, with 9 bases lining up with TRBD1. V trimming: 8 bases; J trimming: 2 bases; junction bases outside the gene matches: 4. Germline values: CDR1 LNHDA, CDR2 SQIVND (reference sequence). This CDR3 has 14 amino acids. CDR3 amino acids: CASSGTGTGNTIYF. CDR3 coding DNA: TGTGCCAGTTCCGGGACAGGGACTGGAAACACCATATATTTT.

The CDR3 reads CASSLETRRTGNEQFF. The CDR3 DNA follows: TGTGCCAGCAGCTTGGAGACACGGCGGACTGGCAATGAGCAGTTCTTC. V usage is TRBV5-4 and J usage is TRBJ2-1; TRBD2 might be the D (5 bases). The CDR3 is made up of 16 amino acids. From germline, CDR1 is SGHNT and CDR2 YYREEE (reference sequence). Trimming left V 0 bases short and J 6 bases short, with 16 bases between.

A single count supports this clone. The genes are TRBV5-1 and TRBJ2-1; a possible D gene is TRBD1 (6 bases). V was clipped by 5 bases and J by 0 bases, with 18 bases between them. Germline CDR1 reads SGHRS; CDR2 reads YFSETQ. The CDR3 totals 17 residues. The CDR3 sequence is CASRFRQELSSYNEQFF. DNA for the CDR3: TGCGCCAGCAGATTTAGACAGGAACTTAGCTCCTACAATGAGCAGTTCTTC.

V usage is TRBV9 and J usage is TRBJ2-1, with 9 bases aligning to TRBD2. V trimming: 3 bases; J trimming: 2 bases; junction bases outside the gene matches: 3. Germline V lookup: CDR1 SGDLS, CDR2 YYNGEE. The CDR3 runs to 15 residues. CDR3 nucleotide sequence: TGTGCCAGCAGCGCGGCTAGCGGGACCTACAATGAGCAGTTCTTC. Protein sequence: CASSAASGTYNEQFF.

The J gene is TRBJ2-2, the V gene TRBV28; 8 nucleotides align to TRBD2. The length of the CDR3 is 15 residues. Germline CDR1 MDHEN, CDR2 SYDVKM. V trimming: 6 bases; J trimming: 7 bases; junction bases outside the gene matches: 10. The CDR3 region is CASSPYSAGGGELFF. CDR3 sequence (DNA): TGTGCCAGCAGCCCATATAGCGCGGGGGGCGGGGAGCTGTTTTTT. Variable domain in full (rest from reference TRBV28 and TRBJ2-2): DVKVTQSSRYLVKRTGEKVFLECVQDMDHENMFWYRQDPGLGLRLIYFSYDVKMKEKGDIPEGYSVSREKKERFSLILESASTNQTSMYLCASSPYSAGGGELFFGEGSRLTVL.

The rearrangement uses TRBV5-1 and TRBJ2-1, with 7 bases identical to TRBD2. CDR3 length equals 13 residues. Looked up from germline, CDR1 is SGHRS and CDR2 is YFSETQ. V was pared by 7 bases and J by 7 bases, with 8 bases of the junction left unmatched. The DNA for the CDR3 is TGCGCCAGCGGCCGGGAGGTTGTGAATGAGCAGTTCTTC. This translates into CASGREVVNEQFF.

The CDR3 bases are TGTGCCATCAGTGAGTCGAATAGCGGGCGCTCCTACGAGCAGTACTTC. The encoded protein is CAISESNSGRSYEQYF. The genes are TRBV10-3 and TRBJ2-7; TRBD2 agrees at 7 bases. Germline values: CDR1 ENHRY, CDR2 SYGVKD. The CDR3 totals 16 residues. V trimming: 0 bases; J trimming: 0 bases; junction bases outside the gene matches: 5.

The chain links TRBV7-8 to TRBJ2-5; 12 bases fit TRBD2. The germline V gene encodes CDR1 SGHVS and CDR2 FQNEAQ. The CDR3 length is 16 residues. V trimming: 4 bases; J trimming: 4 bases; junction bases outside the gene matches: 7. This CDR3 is CASSSSSGRAGETQYF. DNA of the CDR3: TGTGCCAGCAGCTCATCTAGCGGGAGGGCCGGAGAGACCCAGTACTTC.

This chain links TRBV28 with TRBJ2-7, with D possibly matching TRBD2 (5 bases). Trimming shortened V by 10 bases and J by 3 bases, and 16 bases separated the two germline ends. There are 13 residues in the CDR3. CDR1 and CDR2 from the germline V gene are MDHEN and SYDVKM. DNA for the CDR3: TGTGCCACGTGTAAGGAGGCCCGCTACGAGCAGTACTTC. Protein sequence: CATCKEARYEQYF.

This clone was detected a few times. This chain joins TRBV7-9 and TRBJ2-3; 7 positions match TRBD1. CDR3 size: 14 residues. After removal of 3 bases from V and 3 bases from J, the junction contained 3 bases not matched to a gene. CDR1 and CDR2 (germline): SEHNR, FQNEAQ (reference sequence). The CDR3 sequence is CASSFNRGTDTQYF. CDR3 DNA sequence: TGTGCCAGCAGCTTTAACAGGGGAACAGATACGCAGTATTTT.

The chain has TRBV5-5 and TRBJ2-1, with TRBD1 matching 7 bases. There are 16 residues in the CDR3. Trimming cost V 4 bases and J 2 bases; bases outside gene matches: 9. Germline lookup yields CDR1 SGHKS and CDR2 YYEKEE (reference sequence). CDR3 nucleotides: TGTGCCAGCAGCACTACAGGGGAGAGGCCCTACAATGAGCAGTTCTTC. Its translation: CASSTTGERPYNEQFF.